What follows is one TCR beta chain and its context. Its antigen specificity is not known. Per-nucleotide qualities are absent, and no much larger clonotype sits a single base away. The source of the sample is a study of blood T cells in healthy people across ages (dated by TCRdb to about 2015). As for the study more broadly: In model experiments, template switching captured roughly one uniquely barcoded TCR beta cDNA molecule for every two T cells. Four age groups were formed from the donors: young (average approximately 15 years), middle-aged (more than 35), aged (62) and long-lived (82). The study analyzed two additional independent replicas of 1 million unique cDNA reads from the same blood draw for two donors, one aged 18 to 29 and one aged 80 or older. To track age-related changes in TCR beta repertoire diversity, the study relied on deep sequencing normalized with unique cDNA molecular identifiers. Overall study outcomes, separate from this receptor: Observed TCR beta diversity correlated strongly with the percentage of naive T cells measured by flow cytometry. Observed TCR beta diversity per million T cells fell roughly linearly with age, and a significant reduction was already apparent by age around 40. Estimates of total diversity based on one million sequenced T cells were regarded as lower bounds and as underestimates. Because the CMV infection status of the donors was unknown, age-related changes in expanded clonotypes may potentially have been confounded. Compared with the aged group, the long-lived group had more naive CD4+ T cells, fewer expanded clones and increased TCR diversity, a pattern suggesting age selection. Conclusive comparison of naive and antigen-experienced compartments was prevented by the profiling of bulk unsorted PBMCs.

The donors were 40 or so Caucasian individuals from Russia, aged 6 to 90 years, who were systemically healthy. Each donor gave ten milliliters of peripheral blood, drawn into EDTA-treated Vacutainer tubes. Ficoll-Paque density-gradient centrifugation was used to isolate PBMCs, with at least 7 million obtained per sample. Trizol reagent was used to extract total RNA from the PBMCs, yielding at least 5 micrograms per sample. Naive CD45RAhigh/CD27high T cell percentages were measured by flow cytometry on a PBMC aliquot from every donor. At the junction V is shortened by 3 bases and J by 4 bases, with 15 bases in between. The CDR3 goes from the cysteine to the phenylalanine over 16 residues. Solely the CDR3 DNA is kept, with 48 bases framed from the first base. Libraries were constructed by 5' RACE. The sample was run on an Illumina HiSeq 2500. A second 7 to 11 cycle PCR used a sample-barcoded 5' primer and a J-beta primer mix. A unique molecular identifier was introduced onto each TCR beta cDNA molecule by a template-switch 5' adaptor carrying 12 random nucleotides. At least 2.5 million CDR3-containing paired-end reads were obtained from each sample. First-strand cDNA synthesis was performed from all RNA using the Mint cDNA synthesis kit, with priming by a TRBC-specific oligonucleotide. All cDNA was treated with uracil-DNA glycosylase and then went through a first 18-cycle PCR with the universal primers M1SS and BC2_uni_R. As for how the authors treated the data: For normalization, 1 million high-quality reads, each with a distinct molecular identifier, were randomly selected from each sample. Reads with shared molecular identifiers were discarded instead of being binned into consensus sequences. MiTCR, set to a Q25 quality threshold and the strictest error-elimination algorithm, was used for CDR3 identification, clonotype clustering and error correction. A nonparametric unseen species model with Euler transformation was used to estimate a lower bound on total TCR beta diversity. Using fastp at Q25 and MiXCR, TCRdb reprocessed the public reads and kept productive beta chains. Every CDR3 protein is listed once, alongside the most common genes and DNA of its rows. The V and J calls here are based on TCRdb, not the publication. In all, the sample holds more than 500,000 distinct CDR3 sequences, and over 25% of those were seen once. The biggest ten clones account for about 3.9% of the sample.

These sequences were also reported in another study, on T cells of mothers and their children. Taken from the second paper: Nine systemically healthy Caucasian individuals served as donors, namely three mothers together with their six children. cDNA synthesis consumed the entire amount of extracted RNA, loaded at approximately 1.5 ug RNA in each 15 ul reaction. In the second PCR, the M1S primer added sample barcodes and 2-4 random nucleotides. Over 10 million TCR beta CDR3 reads came from each mother, compared with several million reads from each child. Thymic selection shapes the output of TCR recombination in a similar way in related and unrelated pairs, and inherited differences have a minor effect. Normalized repertoire overlap in related mother-child pairs was always slightly higher than in unrelated mother-child pairs, but the difference was never significant. No persistent microchimeric T cell clones were found, with a detection sensitivity of around 100 clones per million clonotypes. To look for features that set related mother-child pairs apart from unrelated individuals, the researchers ran deep NGS to compare the TCR beta repertoires of mothers and children. On average, the children were roughly 10 +/- 4 years old, while the mothers were about 37 +/- 4 years old. After adapter ligation with NEBNext reagents, the libraries were sequenced on Illumina HiSeq 2000 with 100+100 nt paired-end reads. To prevent cross-contamination, the mother and child libraries were prepared one month apart and sequenced in separate runs. Each donor had between about 450,000 and 2,200,000 distinct TCR beta clonotypes identified. Naive TCR beta clonotypes were estimated from low-frequency clonotypes matched to each donor's FACS-determined naive share, without sorting.

The sequence joins TRBV12-3 or TRBV12-4 to TRBJ1-4, with an unclear D gene assignment. What was sequenced was blood. The receptor was isolated from a boy aged 2-15 years in good health. The DNA sequence is TGTGCCAGCAGTTTTGGGCCTGGAAGGGTTAATGAAAAACTGTTTTTT. Its protein product is CASSFGPGRVNEKLFF.